This TCR beta chain emerged from a study of CD8+CD57+ T cells in acquired aplastic anemia. Across the whole study: Healthy donor sequencing depth: some 10 million CD4+, roughly 12 million CD8+ reads.

The CDR3 has 12 residues. Per germline, CDR1 LNHNV and CDR2 YYDKDF (reference sequence). Trimming removed 5 bases from V and 8 bases from J, with 11 bases in between. With respect to this clonotype: What it binds is not known.

Whole-study results and caveats: Overlapping CD8+ CDR3 repertoires of patients and controls contained some 27 shared sequences. The study found no significant CD8+ Simpson's diversity difference between patients and controls.

Genomic DNA, serving as template, underwent TCR beta VDJ and CDR3 profiling. TCRdb independently ran MiXCR on the reads; one entry per CDR3 protein. In the table there are roughly 50,000 distinct CDR3 sequences, around 69% of which are singletons. The specimen sequenced was sorted CD4+, CD8+, or CD8+CD57+ T cells (not recorded which) from PBMCs. The clonotype comes from a human donor in good health, serving as a control. The chain combines TRBV15 with TRBJ2-3; D is unresolved. CDR3 bases: TGTGCCACCAGCTCCCCCGCCGGTACGCAGTATTTT. It encodes CATSSPAGTQYF.